This T cell receptor (beta chain) was captured in a study of T cells in Graves' hyperthyroidism and ophthalmopathy. This clonotype has a count of ten or more. CDR3 length: 14 amino acids. Trimming shortened V by 7 bases and J by 3 bases, and 12 bases separated the two germline ends. Germline CDR1 reads MNHEY; CDR2 reads SVGEGT. RNA transcripts gave rise to amplified TCR beta CDR3 regions. RT-PCR in the first round (using the HTBI primer set) targeted the TCR CDR3. MiXCR, run by TCRdb on the multiplex PCR reads, gives a single entry per CDR3 protein. The sample records approximately 610,000 distinct CDR3 sequences, about 14% being singletons.

V and J are TRBV6-2 or TRBV6-3 and TRBJ2-2; D call uncertain. This receptor was obtained from a woman aged 40-49 years with Graves' ophthalmopathy. The sequenced sample was blood. CDR3 protein: CASKAVLDTGELFF. CDR3 coding DNA: TGTGCCAGCAAGGCAGTTTTGGACACCGGGGAGCTGTTTTTT.